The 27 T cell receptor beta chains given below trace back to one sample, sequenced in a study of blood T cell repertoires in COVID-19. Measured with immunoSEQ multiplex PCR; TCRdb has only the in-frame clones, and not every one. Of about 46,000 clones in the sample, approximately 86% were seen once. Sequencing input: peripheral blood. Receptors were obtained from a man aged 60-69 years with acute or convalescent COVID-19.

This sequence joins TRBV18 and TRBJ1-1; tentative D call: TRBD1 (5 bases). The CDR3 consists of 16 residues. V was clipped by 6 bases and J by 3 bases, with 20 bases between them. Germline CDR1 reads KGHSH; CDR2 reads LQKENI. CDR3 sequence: CASSPPRGVEDTEAFF. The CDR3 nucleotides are TGTGCCAGCTCCCCGCCCCGGGGGGTTGAGGACACTGAAGCTTTCTTT.

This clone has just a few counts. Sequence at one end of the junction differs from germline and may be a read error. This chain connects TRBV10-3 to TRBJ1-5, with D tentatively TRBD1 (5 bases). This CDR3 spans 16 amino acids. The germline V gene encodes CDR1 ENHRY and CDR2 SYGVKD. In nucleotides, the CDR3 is TGTGCCATCGGTGAGGGACCCCACGGGAGGGATCAGCCCCAGCATTTT. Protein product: CAIGEGPHGRDQPQHF.

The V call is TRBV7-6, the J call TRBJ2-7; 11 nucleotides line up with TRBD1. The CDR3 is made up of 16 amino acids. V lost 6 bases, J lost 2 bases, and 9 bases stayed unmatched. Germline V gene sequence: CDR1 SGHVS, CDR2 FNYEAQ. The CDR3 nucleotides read TGTGCCAGCAGTTCAAGGCCGGGACAGGGGGCCTACGAGCAGTACTTC. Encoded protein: CASSSRPGQGAYEQYF. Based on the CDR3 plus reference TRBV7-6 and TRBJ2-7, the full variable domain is GAGVSQSPRYKVTKRGQDVALRCDPISGHVSLYWYRQALGQGPEFLTYFNYEAQQDKSGLPNDRFSAERPEGSISTLTIQRTEQRDSAMYRCASSSRPGQGAYEQYFGPGTRLTVT.

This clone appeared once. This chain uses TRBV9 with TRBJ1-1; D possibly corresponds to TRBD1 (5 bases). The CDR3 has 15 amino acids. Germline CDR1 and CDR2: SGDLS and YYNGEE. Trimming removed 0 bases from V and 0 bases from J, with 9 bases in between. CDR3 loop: CASSVGQILNTEAFF. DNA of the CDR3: TGTGCCAGCAGCGTAGGACAGATCCTGAACACTGAAGCTTTCTTT. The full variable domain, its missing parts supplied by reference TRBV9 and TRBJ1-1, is DSGVTQTPKHLITATGQRVTLRCSPRSGDLSVYWYQQSLDQGLQFLIQYYNGEERAKGNILERFSAQQFPDLHSELNLSSLELGDSALYFCASSVGQILNTEAFFGQGTRLTVV.

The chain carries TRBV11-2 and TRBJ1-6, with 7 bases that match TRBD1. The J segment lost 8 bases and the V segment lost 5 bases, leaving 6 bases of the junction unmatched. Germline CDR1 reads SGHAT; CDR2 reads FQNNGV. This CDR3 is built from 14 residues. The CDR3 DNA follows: TGTGCCAGCAGCCCTCGACAGGGTTATTCACCCCTCCACTTT. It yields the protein CASSPRQGYSPLHF.

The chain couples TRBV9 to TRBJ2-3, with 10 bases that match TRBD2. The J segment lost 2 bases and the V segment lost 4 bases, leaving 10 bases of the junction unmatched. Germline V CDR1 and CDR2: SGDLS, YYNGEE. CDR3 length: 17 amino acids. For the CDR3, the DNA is TGTGCCAGCAGCCCCCGAGGGAGCGGGGGGGCCACAGATACGCAGTATTTT. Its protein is CASSPRGSGGATDTQYF.

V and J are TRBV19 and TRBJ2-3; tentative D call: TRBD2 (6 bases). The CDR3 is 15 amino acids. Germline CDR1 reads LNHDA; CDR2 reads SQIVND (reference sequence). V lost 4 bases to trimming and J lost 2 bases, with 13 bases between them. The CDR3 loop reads CASSTLAENTDTQYF. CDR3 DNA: TGTGCCAGTAGTACATTAGCGGAGAACACAGATACGCAGTATTTT.

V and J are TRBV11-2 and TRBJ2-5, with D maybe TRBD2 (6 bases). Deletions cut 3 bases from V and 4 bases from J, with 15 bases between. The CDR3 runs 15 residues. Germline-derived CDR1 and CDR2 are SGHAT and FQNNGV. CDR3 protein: CASSLFMRGSETQYF. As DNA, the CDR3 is TGTGCCAGCAGCTTGTTCATGCGGGGTTCAGAGACCCAGTACTTC.

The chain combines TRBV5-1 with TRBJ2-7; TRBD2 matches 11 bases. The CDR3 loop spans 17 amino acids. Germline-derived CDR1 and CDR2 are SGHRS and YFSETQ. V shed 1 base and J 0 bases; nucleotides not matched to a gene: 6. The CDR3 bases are TGCGCCAGCAGCTTGAGGACCGGGACTAGCGGCTCCTACGAGCAGTACTTC. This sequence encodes CASSLRTGTSGSYEQYF.

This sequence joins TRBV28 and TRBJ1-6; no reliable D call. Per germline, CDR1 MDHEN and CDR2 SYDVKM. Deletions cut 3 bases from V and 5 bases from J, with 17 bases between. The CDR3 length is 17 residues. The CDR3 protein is CASSFVLGIGNNSPLHF. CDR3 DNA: TGTGCCAGCAGTTTTGTTTTAGGGATCGGGAATAATTCACCCCTCCACTTT. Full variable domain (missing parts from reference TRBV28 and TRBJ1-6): DVKVTQSSRYLVKRTGEKVFLECVQDMDHENMFWYRQDPGLGLRLIYFSYDVKMKEKGDIPEGYSVSREKKERFSLILESASTNQTSMYLCASSFVLGIGNNSPLHFGNGTRLTVT.

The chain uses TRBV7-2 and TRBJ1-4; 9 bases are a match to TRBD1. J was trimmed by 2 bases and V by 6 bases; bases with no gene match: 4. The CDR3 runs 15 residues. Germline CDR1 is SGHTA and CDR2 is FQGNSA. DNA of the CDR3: TGTGCCAGCAGGTGGACAGGGGCCACTAATGAAAAACTGTTTTTT. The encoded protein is CASRWTGATNEKLFF.

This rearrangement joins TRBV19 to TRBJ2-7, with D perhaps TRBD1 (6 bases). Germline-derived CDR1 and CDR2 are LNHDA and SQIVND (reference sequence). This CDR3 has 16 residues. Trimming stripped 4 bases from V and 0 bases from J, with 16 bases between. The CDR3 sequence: CASSTSGTPYSYEQYF. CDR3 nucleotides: TGTGCCAGTAGTACATCCGGGACACCATACTCCTACGAGCAGTACTTC.

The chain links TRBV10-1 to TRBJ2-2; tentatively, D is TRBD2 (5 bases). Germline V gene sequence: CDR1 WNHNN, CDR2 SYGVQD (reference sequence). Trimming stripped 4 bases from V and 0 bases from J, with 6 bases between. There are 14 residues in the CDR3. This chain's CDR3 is CASSVATNTGELFF. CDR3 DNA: TGCGCCAGCAGTGTAGCGACGAACACCGGGGAGCTGTTTTTT.

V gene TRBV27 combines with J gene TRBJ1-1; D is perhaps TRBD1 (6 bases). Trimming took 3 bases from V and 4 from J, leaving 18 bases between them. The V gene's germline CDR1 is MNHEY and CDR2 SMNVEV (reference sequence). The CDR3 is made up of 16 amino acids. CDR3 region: CASSFSEQGGSTEAFF. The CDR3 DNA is TGTGCCAGCAGTTTTAGCGAACAAGGGGGAAGCACTGAAGCTTTCTTT.

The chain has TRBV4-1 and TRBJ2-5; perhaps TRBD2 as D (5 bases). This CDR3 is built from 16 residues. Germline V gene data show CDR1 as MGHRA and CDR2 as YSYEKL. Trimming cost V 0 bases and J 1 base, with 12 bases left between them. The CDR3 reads CASSQDLSGSQETQYF. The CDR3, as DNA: TGCGCCAGCAGCCAAGATCTGAGCGGTTCCCAAGAGACCCAGTACTTC.

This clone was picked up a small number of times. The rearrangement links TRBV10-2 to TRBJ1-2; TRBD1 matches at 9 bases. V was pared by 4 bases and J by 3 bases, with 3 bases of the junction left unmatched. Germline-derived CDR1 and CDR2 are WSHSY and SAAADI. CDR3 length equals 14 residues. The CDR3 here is CASSGRDRDYGYTF. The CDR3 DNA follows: TGCGCCAGCAGTGGGCGGGACAGGGACTATGGCTACACCTTC.

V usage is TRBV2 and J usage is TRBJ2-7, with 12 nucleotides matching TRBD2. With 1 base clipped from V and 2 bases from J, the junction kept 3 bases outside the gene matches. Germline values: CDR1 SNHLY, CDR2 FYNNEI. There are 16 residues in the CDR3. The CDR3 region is CASSEGLAGGPYEQYF. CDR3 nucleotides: TGTGCCAGCAGTGAAGGGCTAGCGGGAGGGCCCTACGAGCAGTACTTC.

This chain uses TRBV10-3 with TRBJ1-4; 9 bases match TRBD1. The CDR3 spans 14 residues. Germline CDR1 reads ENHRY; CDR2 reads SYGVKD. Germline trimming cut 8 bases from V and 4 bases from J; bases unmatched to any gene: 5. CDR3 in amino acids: CAIWTGDFNEKLFF. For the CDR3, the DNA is TGTGCCATCTGGACAGGGGACTTTAATGAAAAACTGTTTTTT.

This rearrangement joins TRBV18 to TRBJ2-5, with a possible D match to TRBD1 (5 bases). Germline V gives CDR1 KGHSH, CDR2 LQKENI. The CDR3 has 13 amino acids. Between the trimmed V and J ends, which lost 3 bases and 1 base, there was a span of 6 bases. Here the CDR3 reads CASSPTAQETQYF. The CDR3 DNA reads TGTGCCAGCTCACCGACAGCCCAAGAGACCCAGTACTTC.

CDR3 DNA sequence: TGTGCCAGCAGCTTGGACGGGGAGGGGTTCTTC. Its translation: CASSLDGEGFF. V gene TRBV5-6 combines with J gene TRBJ2-1, with 7 nucleotides matching TRBD2. The J segment lost 15 bases and the V segment lost 0 bases, leaving 3 bases of the junction unmatched. The germline V gene has CDR1 SGHDT and CDR2 YYEEEE. The CDR3 extends over 11 amino acids. The entire variable domain, with the rest obtained from reference TRBV5-6 and TRBJ2-1, is as follows: DAGVTQSPTHLIKTRGQQVTLRCSPKSGHDTVSWYQQALGQGPQFIFQYYEEEERQRGNFPDRFSGHQFPNYSSELNVNALLLGDSALYLCASSLDGEGFFGPGTRLTVL.

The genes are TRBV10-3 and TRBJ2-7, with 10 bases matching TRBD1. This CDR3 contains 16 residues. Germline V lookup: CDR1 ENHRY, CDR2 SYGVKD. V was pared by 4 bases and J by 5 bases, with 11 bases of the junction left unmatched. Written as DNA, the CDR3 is TGTGCCATCAGTGGAACGCCCGGGGACAGGGGCAACGAGCAGTACTTC. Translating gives CAISGTPGDRGNEQYF.

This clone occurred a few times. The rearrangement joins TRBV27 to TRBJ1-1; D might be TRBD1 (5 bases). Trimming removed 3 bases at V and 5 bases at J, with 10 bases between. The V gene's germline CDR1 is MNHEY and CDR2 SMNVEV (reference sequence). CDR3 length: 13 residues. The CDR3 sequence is CASSLTVETEAFF. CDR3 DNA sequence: TGTGCCAGCAGTTTGACAGTTGAGACTGAAGCTTTCTTT.

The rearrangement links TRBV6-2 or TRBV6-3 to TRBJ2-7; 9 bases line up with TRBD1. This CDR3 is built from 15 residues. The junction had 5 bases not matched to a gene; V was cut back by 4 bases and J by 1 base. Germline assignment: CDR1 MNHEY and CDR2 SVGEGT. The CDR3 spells CASSWTGAGSYEQYF. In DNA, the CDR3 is TGTGCCAGCAGTTGGACAGGGGCAGGGTCCTACGAGCAGTACTTC.

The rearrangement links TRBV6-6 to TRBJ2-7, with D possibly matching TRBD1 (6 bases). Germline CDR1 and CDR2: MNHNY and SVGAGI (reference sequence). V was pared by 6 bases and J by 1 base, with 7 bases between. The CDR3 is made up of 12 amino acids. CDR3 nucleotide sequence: TGTGCCAGCAGCACAGGGTCCTACGAGCAGTACTTC. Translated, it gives CASSTGSYEQYF.

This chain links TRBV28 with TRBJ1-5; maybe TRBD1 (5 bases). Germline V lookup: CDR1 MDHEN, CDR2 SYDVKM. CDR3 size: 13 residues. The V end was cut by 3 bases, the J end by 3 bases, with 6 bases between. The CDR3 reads CASSLDNNQPQHF. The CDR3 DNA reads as TGTGCCAGCAGTTTGGACAACAATCAGCCCCAGCATTTT.

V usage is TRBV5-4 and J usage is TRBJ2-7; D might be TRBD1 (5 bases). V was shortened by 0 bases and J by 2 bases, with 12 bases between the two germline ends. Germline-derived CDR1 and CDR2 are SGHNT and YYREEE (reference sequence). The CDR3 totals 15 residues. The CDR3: CASSLELGRAYEQYF. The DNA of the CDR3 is TGTGCCAGCAGCTTGGAACTTGGCAGGGCCTACGAGCAGTACTTC.

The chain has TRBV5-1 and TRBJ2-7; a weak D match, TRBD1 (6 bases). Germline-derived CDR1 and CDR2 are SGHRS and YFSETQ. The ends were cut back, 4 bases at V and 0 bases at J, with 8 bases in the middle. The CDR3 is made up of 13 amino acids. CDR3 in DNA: TGCGCCAGCAGCCGGGACACCTCCTACGAGCAGTACTTC. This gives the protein CASSRDTSYEQYF.